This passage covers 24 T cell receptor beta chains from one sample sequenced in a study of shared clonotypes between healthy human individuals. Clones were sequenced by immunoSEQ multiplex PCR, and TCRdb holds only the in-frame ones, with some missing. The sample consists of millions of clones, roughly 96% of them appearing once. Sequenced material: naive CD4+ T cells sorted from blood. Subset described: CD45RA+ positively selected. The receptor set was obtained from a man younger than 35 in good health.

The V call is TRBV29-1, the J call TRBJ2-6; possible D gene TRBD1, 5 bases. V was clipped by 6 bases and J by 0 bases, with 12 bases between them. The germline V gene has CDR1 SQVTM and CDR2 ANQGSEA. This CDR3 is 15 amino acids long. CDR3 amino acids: CSVATGTSGANVLTF. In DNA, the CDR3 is TGCAGCGTCGCTACAGGAACCTCTGGGGCCAACGTCCTGACTTTC.

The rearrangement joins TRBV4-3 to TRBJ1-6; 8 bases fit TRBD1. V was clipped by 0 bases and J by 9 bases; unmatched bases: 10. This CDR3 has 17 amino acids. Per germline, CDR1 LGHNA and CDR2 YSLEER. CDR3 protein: CASSQDVTGDRSSPLHF. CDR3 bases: TGCGCCAGCAGCCAAGATGTCACCGGGGACAGGAGTTCACCCCTCCACTTT.

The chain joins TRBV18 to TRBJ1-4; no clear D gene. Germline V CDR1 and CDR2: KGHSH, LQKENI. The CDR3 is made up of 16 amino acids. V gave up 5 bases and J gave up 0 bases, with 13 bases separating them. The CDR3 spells CASSFRTVATNEKLFF. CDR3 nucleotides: TGTGCCAGCTCATTCCGGACCGTTGCAACTAATGAAAAACTGTTTTTT.

CDR3 in DNA: TGTGCCAGCAGCTTAGAAAAGTGGGGATCTCCCTCTGGCGGGACCCAGTACTTC. Protein product: CASSLEKWGSPSGGTQYF. V gene TRBV11-3 combines with J gene TRBJ2-5, with D uncertain. The CDR3 runs to 18 residues. V was clipped by 0 bases and J by 7 bases, with 24 bases between them. Germline V gene sequence: CDR1 SGHNT, CDR2 YENEEA. The full variable domain, in which reference TRBV11-3 and TRBJ2-5 provide the parts outside the CDR3, is EAGVVQSPRYKIIEKKQPVAFWCNPISGHNTLYWYLQNLGQGPELLIRYENEEAVDDSQLPKDRFSAERLKGVDSTLKIQPAELGDSAVYLCASSLEKWGSPSGGTQYFGPGTRLLVL.

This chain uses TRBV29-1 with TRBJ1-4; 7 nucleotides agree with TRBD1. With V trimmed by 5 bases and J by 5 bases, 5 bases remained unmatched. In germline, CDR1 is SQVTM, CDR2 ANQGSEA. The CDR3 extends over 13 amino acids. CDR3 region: CSVLGQTNEKLFF. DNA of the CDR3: TGCAGCGTTCTGGGACAGACAAATGAAAAACTGTTTTTT.

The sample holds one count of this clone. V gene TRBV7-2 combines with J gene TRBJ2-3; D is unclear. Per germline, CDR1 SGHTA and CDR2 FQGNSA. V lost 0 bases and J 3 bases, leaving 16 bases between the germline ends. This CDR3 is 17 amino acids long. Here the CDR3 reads CASSLAGMVVGTDTQYF. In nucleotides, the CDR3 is TGTGCCAGCAGCTTAGCGGGGATGGTCGTTGGAACAGATACGCAGTATTTT.

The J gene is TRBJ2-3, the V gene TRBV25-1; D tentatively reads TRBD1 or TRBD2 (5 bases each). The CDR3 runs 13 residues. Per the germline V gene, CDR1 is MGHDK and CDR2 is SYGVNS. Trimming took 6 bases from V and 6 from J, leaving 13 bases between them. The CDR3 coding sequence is TGTGCCAGCAGAGGGGCTAGCCTCGATACGCAGTATTTT. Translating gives CASRGASLDTQYF.

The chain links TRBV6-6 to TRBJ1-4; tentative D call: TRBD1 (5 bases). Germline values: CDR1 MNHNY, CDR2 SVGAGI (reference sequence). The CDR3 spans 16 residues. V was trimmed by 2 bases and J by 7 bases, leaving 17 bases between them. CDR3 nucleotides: TGTGCCAGCAGTTACACGCCGGGGGATAGAAGTGAAAAACTGTTTTTT. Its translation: CASSYTPGDRSEKLFF.

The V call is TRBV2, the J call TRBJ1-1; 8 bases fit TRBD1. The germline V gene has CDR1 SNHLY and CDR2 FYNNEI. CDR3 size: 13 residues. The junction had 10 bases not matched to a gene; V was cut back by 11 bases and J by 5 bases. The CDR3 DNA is TGTGCCGCAACCGGACAGGGCAATACTGAAGCTTTCTTT. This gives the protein CAATGQGNTEAFF.

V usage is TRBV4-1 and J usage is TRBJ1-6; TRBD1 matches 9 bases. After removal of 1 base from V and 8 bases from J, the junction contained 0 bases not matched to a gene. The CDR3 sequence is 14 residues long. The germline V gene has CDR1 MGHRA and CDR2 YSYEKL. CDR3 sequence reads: CASSQGDRDSPLHF. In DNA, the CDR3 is TGCGCCAGCAGCCAAGGGGACAGGGATTCACCCCTCCACTTT.

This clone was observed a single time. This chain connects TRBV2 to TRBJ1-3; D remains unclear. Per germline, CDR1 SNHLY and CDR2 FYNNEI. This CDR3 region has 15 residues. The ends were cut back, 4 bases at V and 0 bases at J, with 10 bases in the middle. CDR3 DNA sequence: TGTGCCAGCAGTGCTGACGCAAGCTCTGGAAACACCATATATTTT. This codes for CASSADASSGNTIYF. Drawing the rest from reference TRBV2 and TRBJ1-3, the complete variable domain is EPEVTQTPSHQVTQMGQEVILRCVPISNHLYFYWYRQILGQKVEFLVSFYNNEISEKSEIFDDQFSVERPDGSNFTLKIRSTKLEDSAMYFCASSADASSGNTIYFGEGSWLTVV.

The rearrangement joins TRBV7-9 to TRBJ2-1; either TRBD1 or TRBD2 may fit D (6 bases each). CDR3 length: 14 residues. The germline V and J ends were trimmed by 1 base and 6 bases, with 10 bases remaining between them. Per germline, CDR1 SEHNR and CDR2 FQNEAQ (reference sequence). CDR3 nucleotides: TGTGCCAGCAGCTTAGTTACGGGGGCCAATGAGCAGTTCTTC. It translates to CASSLVTGANEQFF.

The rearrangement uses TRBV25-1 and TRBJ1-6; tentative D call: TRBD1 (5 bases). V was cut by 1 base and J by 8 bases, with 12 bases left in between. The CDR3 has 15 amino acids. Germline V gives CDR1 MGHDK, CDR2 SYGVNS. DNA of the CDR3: TGTGCCAGCAGTGAATCCGGCAGGGAGTATTCACCCCTCCACTTT. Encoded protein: CASSESGREYSPLHF. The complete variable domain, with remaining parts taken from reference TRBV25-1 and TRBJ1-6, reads EADIYQTPRYLVIGTGKKITLECSQTMGHDKMYWYQQDPGMELHLIHYSYGVNSTEKGDLSSESTVSRIRTEHFPLTLESARPSHTSQYLCASSESGREYSPLHFGNGTRLTVT.

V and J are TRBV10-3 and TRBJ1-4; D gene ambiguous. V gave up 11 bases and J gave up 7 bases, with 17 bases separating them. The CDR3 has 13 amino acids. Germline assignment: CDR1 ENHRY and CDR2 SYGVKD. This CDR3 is CAVRDGNIEKLFF. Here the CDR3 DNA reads TGTGCCGTCCGAGACGGAAACATTGAAAAACTGTTTTTT.

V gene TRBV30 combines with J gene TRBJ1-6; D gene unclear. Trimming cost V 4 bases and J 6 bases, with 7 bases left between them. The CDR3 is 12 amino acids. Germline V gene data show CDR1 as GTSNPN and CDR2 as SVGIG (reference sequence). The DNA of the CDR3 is TGTGCCTGGAATACGGCTAATTCACCCCTCCACTTT. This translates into CAWNTANSPLHF.

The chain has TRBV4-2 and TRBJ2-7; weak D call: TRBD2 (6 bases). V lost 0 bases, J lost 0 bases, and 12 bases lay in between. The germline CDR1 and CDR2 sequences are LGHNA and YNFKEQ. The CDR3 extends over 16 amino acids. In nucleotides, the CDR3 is TGTGCCAGCAGCCAAGAACTACTAGCTCCCTCCTACGAGCAGTACTTC. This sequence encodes CASSQELLAPSYEQYF.

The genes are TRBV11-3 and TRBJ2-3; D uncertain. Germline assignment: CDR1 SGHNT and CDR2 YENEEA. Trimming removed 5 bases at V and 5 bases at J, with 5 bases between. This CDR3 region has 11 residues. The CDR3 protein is CASSNGDTQYF. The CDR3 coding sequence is TGTGCCAGCAGCAATGGAGATACGCAGTATTTT.

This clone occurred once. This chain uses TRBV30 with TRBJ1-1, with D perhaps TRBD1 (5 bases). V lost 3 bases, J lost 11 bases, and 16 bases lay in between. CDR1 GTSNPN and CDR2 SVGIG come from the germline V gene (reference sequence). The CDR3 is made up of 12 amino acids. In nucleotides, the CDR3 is TGTGCCTGGAGCAGCGGGGGGGATGACGCTTTCTTT. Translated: CAWSSGGDDAFF.

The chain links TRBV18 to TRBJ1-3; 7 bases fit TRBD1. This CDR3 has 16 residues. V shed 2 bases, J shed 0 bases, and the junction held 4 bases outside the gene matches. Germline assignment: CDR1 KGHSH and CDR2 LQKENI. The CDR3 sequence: CASSPVGTDSGNTIYF. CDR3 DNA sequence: TGTGCCAGCTCACCAGTTGGGACAGACTCTGGAAACACCATATATTTT.

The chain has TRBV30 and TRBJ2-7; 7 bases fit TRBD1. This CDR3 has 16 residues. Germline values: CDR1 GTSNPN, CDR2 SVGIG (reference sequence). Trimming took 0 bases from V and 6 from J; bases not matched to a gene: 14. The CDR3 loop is CAWSVWVGKGAFEQYF. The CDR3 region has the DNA TGTGCCTGGAGTGTGTGGGTGGGGAAGGGGGCCTTCGAGCAGTACTTC. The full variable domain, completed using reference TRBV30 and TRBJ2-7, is SQTIHQWPATLVQPVGSPLSLECTVEGTSNPNLYWYRQAAGRGLQLLFYSVGIGQISSEVPQNLSASRPQDRQFILSSKKLLLSDSGFYLCAWSVWVGKGAFEQYFGPGTRLTVT.

Here the CDR3 reads CAISGGGSSSEQFF. As DNA, the CDR3 is TGTGCCATCAGTGGAGGGGGTAGTAGCAGTGAGCAGTTCTTC. V is TRBV10-3 and J is TRBJ2-1; perhaps TRBD1 as D (6 bases). The ends were cut back, 4 bases at V and 9 bases at J, with 16 bases in the middle. Per the germline V gene, CDR1 is ENHRY and CDR2 is SYGVKD. This CDR3 region has 14 residues.

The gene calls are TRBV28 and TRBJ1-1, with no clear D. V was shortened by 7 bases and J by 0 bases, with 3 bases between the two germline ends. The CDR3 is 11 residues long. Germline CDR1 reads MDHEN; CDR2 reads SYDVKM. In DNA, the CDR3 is TGTGCCAGCACCGTGAACACTGAAGCTTTCTTT. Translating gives CASTVNTEAFF.

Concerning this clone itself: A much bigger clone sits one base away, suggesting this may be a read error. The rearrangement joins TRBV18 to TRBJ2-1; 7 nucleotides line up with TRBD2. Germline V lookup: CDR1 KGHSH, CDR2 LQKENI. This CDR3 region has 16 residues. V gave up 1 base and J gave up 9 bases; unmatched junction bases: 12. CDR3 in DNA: TGTGCCAGCTCACCACTAGCGGGCACGCAGAACAGTGAGCAGTTCTTC. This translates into CASSPLAGTQNSEQFF. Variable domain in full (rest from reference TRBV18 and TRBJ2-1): NAGVMQNPRHLVRRRGQEARLRCSPMKGHSHVYWYRQLPEEGLKFMVYLQKENIIDESGMPKERFSAEFPKEGPSILRIQQVVRGDSAAYFCASSPLAGTQNSEQFFGPGTRLTVL.

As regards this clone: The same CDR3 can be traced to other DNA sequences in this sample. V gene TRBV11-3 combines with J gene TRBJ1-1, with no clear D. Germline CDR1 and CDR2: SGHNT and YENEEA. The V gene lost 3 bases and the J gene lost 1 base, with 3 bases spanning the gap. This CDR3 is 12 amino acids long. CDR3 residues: CASSLKNTEAFF. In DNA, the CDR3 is TGTGCCAGCAGCTTGAAGAACACTGAAGCTTTCTTT.